This T cell receptor beta chain was captured in a study of vaccination effects on CD4 cells after COVID-19. Study-wide context: Of the BNT162b2 and mRNA-1273 vaccines, participants received two doses of one or the other. Convalescent patients (n = two) were sampled 16 days and one week prevaccination. Findings of the study overall: A shortage of convalescent patients and an absence of early post-infection timepoints characterized the study.

The data were produced by immunoSEQ multiplex PCR, yet TCRdb's version contains in-frame clones alone and is incomplete. The sample consists of around 30,000 clones, approximately 80% of them appearing once. Antigen-specific CD4+ T cells were expanded (with viral peptide pools) by the ViraFEST assay ahead of sequencing. Scientists isolated CD4+ T cells after an approximately ten-day culture period ended. Infection dated between March and December 2020, before the Alpha, Beta and Delta variants reached the United States. Cultures received IL-2 medium that replaced half the medium on days 3 and 7. This CDR3 has 17 residues. In germline, CDR1 is LNHDA, CDR2 SQIVND (reference sequence). Losses at the gene ends were 3 bases for V and 5 bases for J; bases not matched to a gene: 14. About this clone itself: Antigen: not known.

This TCR derives from a human donor who had a prior SARS-CoV-2 infection. The sample in question was CD4+ T cells from PBMCs cultured with HCoV-NL63 spike peptides, obtained before COVID-19 vaccination. V usage is TRBV19 and J usage is TRBJ1-2; 8 positions agree with TRBD1. This CDR3 is CASSIRAGQGAWYGYTF. CDR3 DNA: TGTGCCAGTAGTATTCGCGCCGGCCAGGGGGCCTGGTATGGCTACACCTTC.